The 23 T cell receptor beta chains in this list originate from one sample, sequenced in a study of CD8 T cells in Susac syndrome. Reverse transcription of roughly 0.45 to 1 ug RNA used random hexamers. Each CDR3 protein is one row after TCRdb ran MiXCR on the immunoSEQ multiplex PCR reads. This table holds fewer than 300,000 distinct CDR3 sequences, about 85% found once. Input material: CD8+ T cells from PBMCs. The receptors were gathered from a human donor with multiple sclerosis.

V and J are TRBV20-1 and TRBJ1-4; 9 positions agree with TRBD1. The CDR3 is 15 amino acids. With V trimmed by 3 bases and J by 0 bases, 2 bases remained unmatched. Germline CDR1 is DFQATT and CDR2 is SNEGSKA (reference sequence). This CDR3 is CSASRTGATNEKLFF. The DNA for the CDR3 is TGCAGTGCTAGTCGGACAGGGGCAACTAATGAAAAACTGTTTTTT.

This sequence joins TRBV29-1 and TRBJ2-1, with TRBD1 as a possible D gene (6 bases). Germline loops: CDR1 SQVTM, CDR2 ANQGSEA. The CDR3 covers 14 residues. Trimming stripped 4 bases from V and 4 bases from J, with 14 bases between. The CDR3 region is CSVAGDIYYNEQFF. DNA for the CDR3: TGCAGCGTTGCCGGGGACATCTATTACAATGAGCAGTTCTTC.

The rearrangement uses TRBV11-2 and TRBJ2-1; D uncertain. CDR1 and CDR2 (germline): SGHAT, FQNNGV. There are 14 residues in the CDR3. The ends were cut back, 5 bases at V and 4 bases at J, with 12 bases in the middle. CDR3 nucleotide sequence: TGTGCCAGCAGCCCTAGTAGGGTATACAATGAGCAGTTCTTC. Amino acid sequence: CASSPSRVYNEQFF.

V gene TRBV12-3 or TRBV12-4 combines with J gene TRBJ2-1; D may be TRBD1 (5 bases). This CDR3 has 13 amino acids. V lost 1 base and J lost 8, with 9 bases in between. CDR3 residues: CASSLGQGYEQFF. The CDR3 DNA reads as TGTGCCAGCAGTTTAGGCCAGGGATATGAGCAGTTCTTC.

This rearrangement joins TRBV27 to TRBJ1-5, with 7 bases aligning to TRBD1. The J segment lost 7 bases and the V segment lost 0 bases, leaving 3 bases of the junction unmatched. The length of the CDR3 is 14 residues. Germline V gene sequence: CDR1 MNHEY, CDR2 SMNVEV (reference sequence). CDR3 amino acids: CASSLSRTGQPQHF. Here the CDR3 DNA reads TGTGCCAGCAGTTTATCCCGGACAGGCCAGCCCCAGCATTTT.

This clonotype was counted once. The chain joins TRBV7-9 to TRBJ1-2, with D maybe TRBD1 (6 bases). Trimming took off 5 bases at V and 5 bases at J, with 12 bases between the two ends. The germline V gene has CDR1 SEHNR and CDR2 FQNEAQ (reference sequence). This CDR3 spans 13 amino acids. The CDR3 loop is CASSPRDTYGYTF. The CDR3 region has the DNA TGTGCCAGCAGCCCCCGGGACACGTATGGCTACACCTTC.

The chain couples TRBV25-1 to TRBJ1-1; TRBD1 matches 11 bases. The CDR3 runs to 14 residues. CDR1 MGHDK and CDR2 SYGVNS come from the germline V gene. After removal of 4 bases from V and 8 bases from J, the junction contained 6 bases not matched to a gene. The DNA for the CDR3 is TGTGCCAGCAGTGTCCGGGACAGGGGGGTAGAAGCTTTCTTT. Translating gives CASSVRDRGVEAFF. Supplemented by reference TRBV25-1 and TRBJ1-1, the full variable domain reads EADIYQTPRYLVIGTGKKITLECSQTMGHDKMYWYQQDPGMELHLIHYSYGVNSTEKGDLSSESTVSRIRTEHFPLTLESARPSHTSQYLCASSVRDRGVEAFFGQGTRLTVV.

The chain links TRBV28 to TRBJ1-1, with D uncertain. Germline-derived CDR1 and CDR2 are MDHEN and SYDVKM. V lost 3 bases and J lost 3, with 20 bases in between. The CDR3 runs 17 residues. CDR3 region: CASSLTKDSGWYTEAFF. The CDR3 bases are TGTGCCAGCAGTTTGACGAAAGATTCCGGGTGGTACACTGAAGCTTTCTTT.

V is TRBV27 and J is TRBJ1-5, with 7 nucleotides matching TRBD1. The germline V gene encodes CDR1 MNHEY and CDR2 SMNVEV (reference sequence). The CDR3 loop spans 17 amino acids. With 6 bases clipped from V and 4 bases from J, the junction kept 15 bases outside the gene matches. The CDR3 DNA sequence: TGTGCCAGCAGCCGCGTTTCGGGACAGCGAAGGAATCAGCCCCAGCATTTT. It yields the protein CASSRVSGQRRNQPQHF.

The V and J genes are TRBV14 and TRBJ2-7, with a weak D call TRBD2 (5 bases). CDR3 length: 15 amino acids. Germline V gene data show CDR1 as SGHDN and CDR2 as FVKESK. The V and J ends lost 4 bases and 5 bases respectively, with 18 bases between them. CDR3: CASSRPGSIPDEQYF. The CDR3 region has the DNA TGTGCCAGCAGCCGCCCGGGATCTATTCCTGACGAGCAGTACTTC.

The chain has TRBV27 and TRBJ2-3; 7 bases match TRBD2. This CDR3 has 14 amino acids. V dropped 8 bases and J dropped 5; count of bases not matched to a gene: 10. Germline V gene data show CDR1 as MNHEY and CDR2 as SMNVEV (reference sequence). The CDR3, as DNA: TGTGCCAGCGGCACCTGGGGGGGAGGAGATACGCAGTATTTT. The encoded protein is CASGTWGGGDTQYF.

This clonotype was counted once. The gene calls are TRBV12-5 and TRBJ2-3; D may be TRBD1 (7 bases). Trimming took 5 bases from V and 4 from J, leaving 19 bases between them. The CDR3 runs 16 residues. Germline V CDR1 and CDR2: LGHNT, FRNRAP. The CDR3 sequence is CASGEPDREDADTQYF. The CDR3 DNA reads TGTGCTAGTGGTGAACCCGACAGGGAGGACGCAGATACGCAGTATTTT.

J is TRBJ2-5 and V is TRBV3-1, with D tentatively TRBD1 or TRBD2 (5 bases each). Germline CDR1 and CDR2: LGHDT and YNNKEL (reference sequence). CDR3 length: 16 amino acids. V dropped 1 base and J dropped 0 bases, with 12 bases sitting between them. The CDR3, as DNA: TGTGCCAGCAGCCAAGTGTCGGGGCCTTACCAAGAGACCCAGTACTTC. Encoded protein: CASSQVSGPYQETQYF.

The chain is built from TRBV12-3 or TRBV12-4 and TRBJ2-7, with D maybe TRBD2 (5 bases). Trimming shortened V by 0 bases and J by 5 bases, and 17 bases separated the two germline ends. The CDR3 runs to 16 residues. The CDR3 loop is CASSLAALGGSDEQYF. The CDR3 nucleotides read TGTGCCAGCAGTTTAGCAGCCCTCGGCGGGTCGGACGAGCAGTACTTC.

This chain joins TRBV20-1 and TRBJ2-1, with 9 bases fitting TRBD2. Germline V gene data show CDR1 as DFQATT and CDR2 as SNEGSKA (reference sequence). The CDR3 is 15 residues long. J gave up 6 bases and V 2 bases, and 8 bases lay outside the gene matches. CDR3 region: CSARFAGGPLNEQFF. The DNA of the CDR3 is TGCAGTGCTAGATTCGCGGGAGGGCCCCTCAATGAGCAGTTCTTC.

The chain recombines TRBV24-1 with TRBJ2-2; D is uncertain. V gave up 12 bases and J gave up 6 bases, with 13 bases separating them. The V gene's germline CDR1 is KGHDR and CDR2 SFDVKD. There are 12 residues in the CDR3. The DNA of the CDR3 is TGTGCCTCCGCCAAAAGGCCCGGGGAGCTGTTTTTT. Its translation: CASAKRPGELFF.

CDR3 DNA: TGTGCCAGCAGCTTAGTGGGCCTTAACACAGATACGCAGTATTTT. Encoded protein: CASSLVGLNTDTQYF. V is TRBV13 and J is TRBJ2-3; unclear D gene. Germline loops: CDR1 PRHDT, CDR2 FYEKMQ (reference sequence). V lost 1 base to trimming and J lost 2 bases, with 10 bases between them. The CDR3 is 15 amino acids.

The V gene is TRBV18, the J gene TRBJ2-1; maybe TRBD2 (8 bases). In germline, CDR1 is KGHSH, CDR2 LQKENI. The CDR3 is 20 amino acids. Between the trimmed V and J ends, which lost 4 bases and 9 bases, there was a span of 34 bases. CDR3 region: CASSRWTGSRVSGGQPEQFF. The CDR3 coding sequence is TGTGCCAGCTCACGATGGACAGGAAGTAGAGTTTCGGGAGGGCAGCCTGAGCAGTTCTTC.

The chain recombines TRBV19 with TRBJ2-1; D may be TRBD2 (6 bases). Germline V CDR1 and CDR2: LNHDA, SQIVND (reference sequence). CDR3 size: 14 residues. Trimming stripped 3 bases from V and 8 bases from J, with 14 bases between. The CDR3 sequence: CASSIRDGGDEQFF. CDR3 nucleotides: TGTGCCAGTAGTATCAGGGACGGAGGGGATGAGCAGTTCTTC.

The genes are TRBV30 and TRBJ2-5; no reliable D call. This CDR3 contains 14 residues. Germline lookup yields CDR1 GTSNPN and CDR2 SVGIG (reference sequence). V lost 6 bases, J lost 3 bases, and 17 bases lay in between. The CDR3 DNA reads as TGTGCCTGCGGACCCAGCCGCCCCAAAGAGACCCAGTACTTC. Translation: CACGPSRPKETQYF.

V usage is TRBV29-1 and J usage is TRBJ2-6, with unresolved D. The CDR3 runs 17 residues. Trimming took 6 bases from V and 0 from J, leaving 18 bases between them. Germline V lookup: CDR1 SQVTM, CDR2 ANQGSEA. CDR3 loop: CSVTIWTTSSGANVLTF. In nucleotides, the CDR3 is TGCAGCGTAACGATCTGGACCACGAGCTCTGGGGCCAACGTCCTGACTTTC.

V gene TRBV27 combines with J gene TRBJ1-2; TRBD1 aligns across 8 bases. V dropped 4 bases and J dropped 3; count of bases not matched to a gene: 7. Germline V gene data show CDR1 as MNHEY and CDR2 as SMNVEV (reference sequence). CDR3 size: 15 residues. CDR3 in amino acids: CASSSNVGQDYGYTF. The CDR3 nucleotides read TGTGCCAGCAGTTCCAATGTGGGACAGGACTATGGCTACACCTTC.

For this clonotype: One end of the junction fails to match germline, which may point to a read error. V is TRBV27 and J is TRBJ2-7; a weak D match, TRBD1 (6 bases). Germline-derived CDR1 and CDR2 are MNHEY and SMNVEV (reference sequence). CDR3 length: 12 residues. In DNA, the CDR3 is TGTGCCAGCAGCTCCACAGGGTTCCCCTCAGACTTC. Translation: CASSSTGFPSDF.